This T cell receptor beta chain originates from a study of human T cells and chemical hapten exposure. Study information: Each week of the roughly 24-week study, patients had diphenylcyclopropenone applied to the scalp. Patch testing was performed with 0.01% DPC on the upper back, with reading at 6 days.

From the RACE reads, TCRdb called clonotypes with MiXCR, one entry per CDR3 protein. The table includes under 45,000 distinct CDR3 sequences, under 12% detected once. Study results and limitations: TCRs exceeding 1 in 1000 frequency stayed unchanged with DPC sensitization.

Time point: pre-sensitization, week 0. As to treatment: therapeutic diphenylcyclopropenone sensitization with weekly scalp DPC. Extraction of total RNA was performed on unfractionated whole blood. This clonotype was detected only a few times. Antigen unknown. This CDR3 is 14 amino acids long. Germline lookup yields CDR1 KGHSH and CDR2 LQKENI. Between the trimmed V and J ends, which lost 6 bases and 4 bases, there was a span of 15 bases. The chain uses TRBV18 and TRBJ1-1, with a tentative D call TRBD1 (6 bases). This TCR came from a man in his thirties or forties with alopecia areata. Some clones in this sample may be carry-over from other donors' samples. Specimen: whole blood, collected in connection with sensitization to the hapten diphenylcyclopropenone (DPC). CDR3: CASSPQQGSTEAFF. The CDR3 nucleotides read TGTGCCAGCTCCCCTCAACAGGGTAGCACTGAAGCTTTCTTT.